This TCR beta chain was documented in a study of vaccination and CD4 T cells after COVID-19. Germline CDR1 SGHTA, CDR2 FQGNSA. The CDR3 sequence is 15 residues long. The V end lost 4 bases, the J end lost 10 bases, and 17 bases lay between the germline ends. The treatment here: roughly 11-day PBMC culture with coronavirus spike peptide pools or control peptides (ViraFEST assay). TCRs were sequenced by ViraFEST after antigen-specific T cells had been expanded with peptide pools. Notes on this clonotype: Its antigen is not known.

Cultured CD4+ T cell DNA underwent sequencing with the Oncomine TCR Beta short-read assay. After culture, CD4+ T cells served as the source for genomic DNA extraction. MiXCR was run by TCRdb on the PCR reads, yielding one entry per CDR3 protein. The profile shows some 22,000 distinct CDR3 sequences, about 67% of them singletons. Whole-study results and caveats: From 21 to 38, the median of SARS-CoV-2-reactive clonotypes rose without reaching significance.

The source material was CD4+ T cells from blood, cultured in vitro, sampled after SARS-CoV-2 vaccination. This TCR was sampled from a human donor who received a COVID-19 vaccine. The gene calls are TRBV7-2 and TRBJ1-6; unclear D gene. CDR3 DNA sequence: TGTGCCAGCAGCTCAAGTACTATACTCGGGTCACCCCTCCACTTT. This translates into CASSSSTILGSPLHF.